The 28 T cell receptor beta chains below were found in one sample sequenced in a study of graft-versus-host responses after intestinal transplantation (dated by TCRdb to about 2021). Library construction relied on the immunoSEQ multiplex PCR assay. TCRdb holds this immuneACCESS table with in-frame rearrangements only. Some clones are missing; in checked studies, unresolved V genes explain under half, and the rest has no known cause. Within this sample are 11,000 to 15,000 clones, with about 35% of them counted one time only. The top ten hold less than 2.5% of the sample. The time point label on this specimen signifies: cells obtained before transplantation from donor or recipient. Mixed lymphocyte reactions plated around 200,000 CFSE-labeled pre-transplant responders with around 200,000 irradiated violet-dye-labeled stimulators and were cultured for six to seven days. The source was alloreactive CD8+ T cells from a mixed lymphocyte reaction culture, collected before intestinal transplant. What the cell subset or site label conveys for this sample: CFSE-low proliferating T cells sorted from roughly six-day pre-transplant mixed lymphocyte reaction (GvH or HvG direction). All receptors derive from a human patient who received an intestinal transplant.

The chain recombines TRBV11-2 with TRBJ2-7; D unresolved. Trimming stripped 1 base from V and 6 bases from J, with 4 bases between. The germline CDR1 and CDR2 sequences are SGHAT and FQNNGV. The CDR3 length is 11 residues. CDR3 nucleotide sequence: TGTGCCAGCAGCTTAGTCGGCGAGCAGTACTTC. Translated, it gives CASSLVGEQYF.

The chain carries TRBV11-2 and TRBJ1-1; D remains unclear. Germline values: CDR1 SGHAT, CDR2 FQNNGV. V was shortened by 1 base and J by 3 bases, with 3 bases between the two germline ends. The CDR3 extends over 12 amino acids. In DNA, the CDR3 is TGTGCCAGCAGCTTAGTAGACACTGAAGCTTTCTTT. Residues: CASSLVDTEAFF. Combining the CDR3 with reference TRBV11-2 and TRBJ1-1 gives the whole variable domain EAGVAQSPRYKIIEKRQSVAFWCNPISGHATLYWYQQILGQGPKLLIQFQNNGVVDDSQLPKDRFSAERLKGVDSTLKIQPAKLEDSAVYLCASSLVDTEAFFGQGTRLTVV.

The chain is built from TRBV6-5 and TRBJ2-3; D call uncertain. The V end lost 7 bases, the J end lost 14 bases, and 16 bases lay between the germline ends. Looked up from germline, CDR1 is MNHEY and CDR2 is SVGAGI. The CDR3 totals 11 residues. CDR3 bases: TGTGCCAGCATCCTCGGTTCTCGGAGGTATTTT. Amino acids: CASILGSRRYF.

The J gene is TRBJ2-7, the V gene TRBV4-1; no definite D call. The V and J ends lost 0 bases and 3 bases respectively, with 6 bases between them. The CDR3 loop spans 13 amino acids. Looked up from germline, CDR1 is MGHRA and CDR2 is YSYEKL. CDR3 protein: CASSQEGNYEQYF. CDR3 sequence (DNA): TGCGCCAGCAGCCAAGAAGGGAACTACGAGCAGTACTTC.

This clone was counted a few times. The chain joins TRBV27 to TRBJ2-3; no clear D. CDR1 and CDR2 (germline): MNHEY, SMNVEV (reference sequence). Deletions cut 7 bases from V and 5 bases from J, with 7 bases between. The CDR3 sequence is 11 residues long. The chain's CDR3 is CASIGLDTQYF. In DNA, the CDR3 is TGTGCCAGCATAGGTTTAGATACGCAGTATTTT.

This clone is medium-sized (0.01 to 0.1%). The chain recombines TRBV14 with TRBJ1-6, with D possibly being TRBD1 (5 bases). This CDR3 has 13 amino acids. Germline V CDR1 and CDR2: SGHDN, FVKESK. The ends were cut back, 1 base at V and 10 bases at J, with 8 bases in the middle. The CDR3, as DNA: TGTGCCAGCAGCCAAGGAGGGGAATCACCCCTCCACTTT. Translated: CASSQGGESPLHF.

This clone is medium-sized within its sample. This rearrangement joins TRBV5-6 to TRBJ1-6, with D maybe TRBD1 (5 bases). This CDR3 spans 18 amino acids. V dropped 2 bases and J dropped 2 bases, with 17 bases sitting between them. Germline V gene sequence: CDR1 SGHDT, CDR2 YYEEEE. CDR3 sequence reads: CASSLSHRLETYNSPLHF. The DNA for the CDR3 is TGTGCCAGCAGCTTAAGCCACAGGTTGGAAACCTATAATTCACCCCTCCACTTT. The full variable domain, its missing parts supplied by reference TRBV5-6 and TRBJ1-6, is DAGVTQSPTHLIKTRGQQVTLRCSPKSGHDTVSWYQQALGQGPQFIFQYYEEEERQRGNFPDRFSGHQFPNYSSELNVNALLLGDSALYLCASSLSHRLETYNSPLHFGNGTRLTVT.

This clone was seen only a few times. The chain joins TRBV11-3 to TRBJ2-7; unclear D gene. V was cut by 8 bases and J by 6 bases, with 14 bases left in between. The germline CDR1 and CDR2 sequences are SGHNT and YENEEA. CDR3 length equals 12 residues. CDR3 in amino acids: CASSYVLGEQYF. CDR3 coding DNA: TGTGCCAGCTCGTATGTGCTCGGCGAGCAGTACTTC. Using reference TRBV11-3 and TRBJ2-7 for the parts outside the CDR3, the full variable domain is EAGVVQSPRYKIIEKKQPVAFWCNPISGHNTLYWYLQNLGQGPELLIRYENEEAVDDSQLPKDRFSAERLKGVDSTLKIQPAELGDSAVYLCASSYVLGEQYFGPGTRLTVT.

The chain employs TRBV4-2 and TRBJ2-2, with 7 nucleotides matching TRBD1. The CDR3 loop spans 15 amino acids. Per germline, CDR1 LGHNA and CDR2 YNFKEQ. After removal of 4 bases from V and 4 bases from J, the junction contained 6 bases not matched to a gene. CDR3 DNA: TGTGCCAGCAGCCTGGTAAAGGGGGCCACCGGGGAGCTGTTTTTT. It yields the protein CASSLVKGATGELFF.

By sample share, this clone is medium-sized. The chain uses TRBV11-2 and TRBJ1-6; possibly TRBD1 for D (6 bases). The CDR3 has 13 amino acids. In germline, CDR1 is SGHAT, CDR2 FQNNGV. The ends were cut back, 5 bases at V and 7 bases at J, with 9 bases in the middle. CDR3 sequence (DNA): TGTGCCAGCAGCCCAGGACAGAATTCACCCCTCCACTTT. This codes for CASSPGQNSPLHF.

This clone turned up a few times. This rearrangement joins TRBV5-6 to TRBJ2-3, with 9 bases aligning to TRBD1. Germline lookup yields CDR1 SGHDT and CDR2 YYEEEE. V gave up 4 bases and J gave up 5 bases; unmatched junction bases: 8. This CDR3 comprises 15 residues. The CDR3 sequence is CASSRPGQGLDTQYF. In nucleotides, the CDR3 is TGTGCCAGCAGCAGACCGGGACAGGGATTAGATACGCAGTATTTT.

The chain joins TRBV18 to TRBJ2-3, with 12 bases aligning to TRBD1. The germline CDR1 and CDR2 sequences are KGHSH and LQKENI. Trimming at V came to 3 bases and at J to 8 bases, leaving 6 bases not matched to a gene. This CDR3 is 15 amino acids long. The CDR3 is CASSPRDRGQSTQYF. The CDR3 bases are TGTGCCAGCTCACCCCGGGACAGGGGGCAAAGTACGCAGTATTTT.

This clone was detected a few times. The chain links TRBV2 to TRBJ2-7; tentatively, D is TRBD1 (5 bases). This CDR3 has 11 amino acids. Germline V CDR1 and CDR2: SNHLY, FYNNEI. The V and J ends lost 5 bases and 4 bases respectively, with 6 bases between them. The CDR3 protein is CASSTGYEQYF. In DNA form, the CDR3 reads TGTGCCAGCAGTACAGGTTACGAGCAGTACTTC.

The rearrangement links TRBV19 to TRBJ1-1; maybe TRBD1 (6 bases). There are 15 residues in the CDR3. Trimming left V 7 bases short and J 8 bases short, with 23 bases between. Germline CDR1 and CDR2: LNHDA and SQIVND (reference sequence). The CDR3 is CASKGLVNRETEAFF. As DNA, the CDR3 is TGTGCCAGTAAGGGGTTAGTCAACAGGGAAACCGAAGCTTTCTTT.

In this sample, this clone turned up a few times. The V gene is TRBV6-5, the J gene TRBJ1-6; 8 positions agree with TRBD1. The CDR3 contains 15 residues. Germline CDR1 reads MNHEY; CDR2 reads SVGAGI. Trimming took 3 bases from V and 6 from J; bases not matched to a gene: 4. CDR3 coding DNA: TGTGCCAGCAGTTATGTGGGACAGGCTAATTCACCCCTCCACTTT. It specifies CASSYVGQANSPLHF.

The chain links TRBV9 to TRBJ1-1; weak D call: TRBD1 (5 bases). Germline CDR1 is SGDLS and CDR2 is YYNGEE. V gave up 2 bases and J gave up 8 bases, with 16 bases separating them. This CDR3 region has 14 residues. In DNA, the CDR3 is TGTGCCAGCAGCGTCGAGGACACAGCTTTCGAAGCTTTCTTT. Translation: CASSVEDTAFEAFF.

This CDR3 is CASSYQGNGVSGWVTEAFF. The DNA of the CDR3 is TGTGCCAGCAGCTATCAGGGGAACGGAGTCTCCGGCTGGGTCACTGAAGCTTTCTTT. J is TRBJ1-1 and V is TRBV5-6, with D possibly matching TRBD1 (6 bases). With 3 bases removed from V and 4 bases from J, the gap between germline ends came to 28 bases. The V gene's germline CDR1 is SGHDT and CDR2 YYEEEE. The CDR3 extends over 19 amino acids.

The chain links TRBV7-9 to TRBJ2-1; no clear D. The CDR3 is 16 amino acids. V dropped 3 bases and J dropped 3 bases, with 15 bases sitting between them. CDR1 is SEHNR and CDR2 is FQNEAQ in the germline V gene (reference sequence). CDR3 in DNA: TGTGCCAGCAGCTTGGGGTTGGCCGCATACTACAATGAGCAGTTCTTC. Its protein product is CASSLGLAAYYNEQFF.

By proportion, this clone is medium-sized (0.01 to 0.1%). The rearrangement links TRBV11-3 to TRBJ2-7; D is ambiguous. The germline V gene encodes CDR1 SGHNT and CDR2 YENEEA. The CDR3 runs 12 residues. The ends were cut back, 5 bases at V and 2 bases at J, with 7 bases in the middle. As DNA, the CDR3 is TGTGCCAGCAGCACTCAGACCTACGAGCAGTACTTC. Protein product: CASSTQTYEQYF.

This clone is classed as medium-sized. The V and J genes are TRBV7-9 and TRBJ2-1, with TRBD2 as a possible D gene (6 bases). Germline CDR1 reads SEHNR; CDR2 reads FQNEAQ (reference sequence). The CDR3 contains 13 residues. V lost 8 bases and J 7 bases, leaving 15 bases between the germline ends. The CDR3 protein is CASAPTRTNEQFF. The CDR3 region has the DNA TGTGCCAGCGCCCCGACTAGGACTAATGAGCAGTTCTTC. The full variable domain, completed using reference TRBV7-9 and TRBJ2-1, is DTGVSQNPRHKITKRGQNVTFRCDPISEHNRLYWYRQTLGQGPEFLTYFQNEAQLEKSRLLSDRFSAERPKGSFSTLEIQRTEQGDSAMYLCASAPTRTNEQFFGPGTRLTVL.

This chain connects TRBV27 to TRBJ2-3, with D tentatively TRBD2 (6 bases). Germline CDR1 and CDR2: MNHEY and SMNVEV (reference sequence). The CDR3 is 14 amino acids. The ends were cut back, 8 bases at V and 1 base at J, with 13 bases in the middle. CDR3 nucleotide sequence: TGTGCCAGCTCCTGGGGCGGGGGCACAGATACGCAGTATTTT. Its protein product is CASSWGGGTDTQYF.

This chain connects TRBV7-6 to TRBJ2-1; no reliable D call. The germline V gene has CDR1 SGHVS and CDR2 FNYEAQ. The CDR3 totals 17 residues. Trimming removed 9 bases at V and 8 bases at J, with 29 bases between. CDR3 bases: TGTGCCAGTACGAACCGAGAGAGCGTTGGTTCCGGTTATGAGCAGTTCTTC. It translates to CASTNRESVGSGYEQFF.

The chain links TRBV10-2 to TRBJ2-2; D perhaps matches TRBD2 (6 bases). The CDR3 length is 14 residues. Germline V CDR1 and CDR2: WSHSY, SAAADI. Trimming pared 10 bases from V and 0 bases from J, leaving 12 bases between. The CDR3 is CATAGTTNTGELFF. DNA of the CDR3: TGCGCCACCGCGGGGACGACGAACACCGGGGAGCTGTTTTTT.

This clone was seen a few times. The chain has TRBV4-1 and TRBJ2-4, with 7 nucleotides matching TRBD2. Per germline, CDR1 MGHRA and CDR2 YSYEKL. V was pared by 5 bases and J by 14 bases, with 12 bases of the junction left unmatched. The CDR3 contains 13 residues. This CDR3 is CASSDNGGTIKYF. The CDR3 DNA follows: TGCGCCAGCAGCGATAACGGGGGGACCATAAAGTACTTC.

This clone was picked up a small number of times. V and J are TRBV4-1 and TRBJ1-6, with 7 bases fitting TRBD1. CDR3 length: 15 amino acids. CDR1 MGHRA and CDR2 YSYEKL come from the germline V gene. J lost 10 bases, V lost 0 bases, and 6 bases had no gene match. DNA for the CDR3: TGCGCCAGCAGCCAAGAAACCAGGGGGGGATCACCCCTCCACTTT. Its protein product is CASSQETRGGSPLHF.

The V and J genes are TRBV19 and TRBJ1-2, with no clear D. CDR1 is LNHDA, CDR2 SQIVND, per germline (reference sequence). V dropped 3 bases and J dropped 2 bases, with 7 bases sitting between them. The CDR3 sequence is 13 residues long. This CDR3 reads CASSILGNYGYTF. The CDR3, as DNA: TGTGCCAGTAGTATTCTGGGAAACTATGGCTACACCTTC. Combining the CDR3 with reference TRBV19 and TRBJ1-2 gives the whole variable domain DGGITQSPKYLFRKEGQNVTLSCEQNLNHDAMYWYRQDPGQGLRLIYYSQIVNDFQKGDIAEGYSVSREKKESFPLTVTSAQKNPTAFYLCASSILGNYGYTFGSGTRLTVV.

The chain employs TRBV2 and TRBJ2-2, with no clear D. V lost 1 base and J 5 bases, leaving 8 bases between the germline ends. This CDR3 has 14 residues. The germline CDR1 and CDR2 sequences are SNHLY and FYNNEI. DNA of the CDR3: TGTGCCAGCAGTGAAGAGCGCCCAACCGGGGAGCTGTTTTTT. Protein: CASSEERPTGELFF.

The sample holds a few counts of this clone. This chain links TRBV5-4 with TRBJ2-1; 7 bases agree with TRBD1. The trim removed 7 bases at V and 6 bases at J, leaving 7 bases unmatched. The CDR3 spans 13 residues. CDR1 is SGHNT, CDR2 YYREEE, per germline (reference sequence). Here the CDR3 DNA reads TGTGCCAGCGCCGGGACAGAACCCAATGAGCAGTTCTTC. Amino acid sequence: CASAGTEPNEQFF.